This T cell receptor (beta chain) was profiled in a study of cytomegalovirus exposure and HLA in healthy donors (dated by TCRdb to 2017 to 2019). For the study in its entirety: In an earlier analysis of under 600 of the donors, approximately 260 Gb of sequence data and approximately 120 million unique TCR beta sequences from about 180 million T cells were reported. The study profiled the T cell repertoires of more than 500 subjects by immunosequencing and related them to cytomegalovirus serostatus. To predict cytomegalovirus infection status, the study combined high-throughput TCR immunosequencing, statistical association of individual TCRs with disease status, and machine learning. Of the 300 to 450 genotyped donors, around 81% fell in the genetic ancestry cluster associated with self-reported Caucasian donors. All discovery cohort repertoires had been generated on a single sequencing platform. Because of strong linkage in the cohort, 5 or 6 DR-DQ haplotypes were treated as single units for association and clustering. Typing coverage differed by locus: A, B, C, DRB1 and DQB1 were typed in about 620-640 donors, DQA1 in 500 to 550, DPA1 in nearly 610, and DPB1 in around 490. Besides the first cohort of around 670 subjects, a separate validation cohort made up of over a hundred different subjects was used. In a later genetic analysis, genome-wide SNP genotypes for about 65% of the roughly 670 donors were used, and that subset was treated as a discovery cohort. An earlier analysis of approximately 500 of the donors applied high-throughput TCR beta sequencing to assess whether each TCR beta V gene segment acted as functional or pseudogenic. Donor age, sex, ethnicity and CMV serostatus were compiled alongside the repertoire data. A later analysis re-examined previously published TCR beta repertoires from about 700 donors and added high-resolution HLA genotyping to investigate patterns of TCR occurrence. Class I and class II HLA loci were covered by the typing at four-digit resolution. About 310 gigabases of sequencing data and some 85 million unique TCR sequences were included in an early release covering 500 to 750 HLA-typed donors. The study was designed to test whether signatures of past pathogen exposure could be identified by cataloging public T cell receptors. On average, around 200,000 unique TCR beta nucleotide sequences were sequenced per donor among 398 genotyped donors of the cohort, with about 17% of those sequences being non-productive. The later analysis used no new phenotypic data to find candidate immune exposures, relying instead on TCR beta sequences and their occurrence across donors.

The paper's findings and limits, for the study overall: Three of the identified cytomegalovirus-associated TCR beta chains were confirmed in vitro to be specific for cytomegalovirus antigens. V-gene and J-gene trimming of TCR beta chains was associated with a missense DCLRE1C variant in a later genetic analysis, and the association was replicated in an independent cohort. Immune exposure information for the cohort was limited to CMV serostatus. Roughly uniform sequencing depth across donors was assumed in presence/absence analyses, although this assumption may not hold. It was suggested by the authors that the approach could potentially be generalized to other disease states and immunological phenotypes. In an earlier analysis of under 600 of the donors, most TCR beta V segments were observed in productive rearrangements about 90% or about 30% of the time, broadly matching IMGT annotations. In a later analysis, some 18,000 TCR beta sequences were associated with specific HLA alleles at a false discovery rate of 0.05. A further reported finding was that TCR beta sequences accurately predicted the HLA-A and HLA-B alleles for most subjects in the first cohort. This cohort had only TCR beta chains sequenced, and the lack of alpha or paired-chain data limited which features could be detected. In the study, some 160 TCR beta chains were listed as associated with cytomegalovirus. About 15 rarely observed V segments, including chromosome 9 orphons, were excluded from the earlier analysis of almost 600 of the donors because counts were too low. Because HLA typing was missing for some donors at each locus, association tests included only the typed subset. According to a later genetic analysis, donors in an Asian-associated ancestry cluster had fewer N-insertions in productive TCRs than the approximately 670-donor mean. According to a later analysis, most CMV-associated TCR beta chains appeared to be HLA-restricted, and the HLA associations seemed to be driven largely by CMV exposure. Several of the top co-occurrence clusters appeared to be linked to parvovirus B19, influenza, CMV and Epstein-Barr virus, according to a later analysis. Because the 87-base-pair reads could not distinguish some IMGT-functional V segments, including TRBV6-2 and TRBV6-3, those segments were excluded. In a later analysis, HLA-associated TCR beta chains were found to be more clonally expanded and to have lower generation probabilities than equally common non-associated chains. Correlated functional status among segregating V segments might be attributable to linkage disequilibrium, but an unknown experimental factor could not be ruled out. The sequencing pipeline was judged likely to have produced a cluster of highly shared sequence variants as a technical artifact. Most TCR sequences were seen in very few donors, while some public TCRs were found in many individuals. A later analysis found that TCR association rates varied across HLA loci, with DRB1 alleles showing the most associated TCRs and HLA-C alleles the fewest. Strong co-occurrence of HLA alleles, especially DR and DQ, made assigning TCR associations to individual alleles difficult. The classifier was reported to diagnose cytomegalovirus status with high specificity and sensitivity in both the original and validation cohorts.

The cohort consisted of 666 healthy bone marrow donors. At the time of sampling, every cohort member was nominally healthy, though immune exposures that went unrecorded were likely present. The donor tested CMV seronegative, placing the donor among the 350 or so seronegative members of the cohort. Each donor provided a peripheral blood sample, and peripheral blood mononuclear cells were used for TCR beta sequencing. The Qiagen DNeasy Blood Extraction Kit was used to extract genomic DNA from the blood cell samples. Library preparation used the immunoSEQ multiplex PCR assay. For the multiplex PCR, a mixture combining 60 forward primers for TCR Vbeta segments and 13 reverse primers for TCR Jbeta segments was used. The CDR3 region of rearranged TCR beta genes was amplified from genomic DNA with a multiplex PCR assay. The Illumina HiSeq System was used to sequence the amplified TCR beta libraries as 87-base-pair reads. The authors' analysis ran thus. Across the roughly 700 repertoires, a later analysis counted roughly 77 million unique TCR beta chains, approximately 12 million of which were shared by at least two donors. Raw reads were error-corrected and collapsed into unique sequences by a nearest-neighbor algorithm in which closely related sequences were merged to remove PCR and sequencing errors. V, D and J gene segments were assigned by aligning CDR3 sequences to IMGT reference sequences. For a sequence to be retained, at least a six-nucleotide match to both a V gene segment and a J gene segment was required. Rearrangements were called productive when the CDR3 lacked stop codons and stayed in frame with V and J; all others were non-productive. Following IMGT convention, CDR3 was defined as the stretch from the second conserved V-encoded cysteine to the conserved J-encoded phenylalanine. The earlier analysis of about 570 of the donors excluded any sequence lacking an unambiguous match to a single V gene segment. An earlier analysis of a few hundred of the donors called V segments functional above 56.7% productive rearrangements and segregating when the between-donor standard deviation exceeded 5%. To diagnose cytomegalovirus status from the catalog of TCR beta chain sequences, a statistical classification framework was built. A later analysis assigned V and J genes by comparing TCR nucleotide sequences with IMGT/GENE-DB human TR gene sequences. In a later analysis, CDR3 sequences and most-parsimonious VDJ recombination scenarios were assigned using the TCRdist pipeline. In a later analysis, each TCR beta chain was defined by its CDR3 amino acid sequence together with its V-gene family, and reads without a unique V-gene family were excluded. To address suspected cross-contamination and a sequencing artifact, a later analysis removed a few hundred highly shared, low-generation-probability nucleotide sequences. In a later analysis, a clonal expansion index for each public chain was calculated from normalized within-repertoire ranks of inferred template counts. Generation probabilities in a later analysis came from a VDJ recombination model fitted to out-of-frame rearrangements, and those results were checked against IGoR. A later analysis scored TCR-TCR, TCR-HLA and TCR-CMV co-occurrence with hypergeometric tests, applying a repertoire-size bias correction to TCR pairs. A later analysis estimated false discovery rates by permuting HLA or CMV assignments 20 times. A later analysis grouped co-occurring TCRs with DBSCAN, adding TCRdist sequence similarity when clustering within HLA-allele-positive subsets. For co-occurrence clustering, repertoires with fewer than 30,000 or more than 120,000 public chains were excluded, along with several repertoires with anomalous nucleotide sharing. TCRdb mirrors the immuneACCESS table, restricted to in-frame sequences. Some clones are absent from its copies; in checked studies, under half trace to an unresolved V gene, and the reason for the others is unknown. V and J calls and clone size are as listed in that table; D and trimming were resolved from the DNA. The sample table shows about 110,000 clones, and approximately 83% are seen once. The ten largest clones capture more than 1.5% of the sample.

The CDR3 covers 14 residues, taking in both the cysteine and the phenylalanine. The kept DNA is CDR3 alone, 42 bases in frame from the first base. CDR1 and CDR2, per the germline V gene (reference sequence), are SEHNR and FQNEAQ. The V and J ends are trimmed by 1 base and 5 bases, leaving 8 bases between them. This clone was seen only once. Its antigen is still unknown. No base qualities exist here, and no much larger clone lies one base off it. The chain joins TRBV7-9 to TRBJ1-4; the best D guess is TRBD1, with 5 bases matching. This TCR was recovered from a man in his forties in good health and CMV-seronegative. Material: PBMCs. The DNA sequence is TGTGCCAGCAGCTTAGTGACAGTGAATGAAAAACTGTTTTTT. This yields the protein CASSLVTVNEKLFF.